This entry concerns a single T cell receptor beta chain. Its antigen is unidentified. The data are from a study of beta chain features in type 1 diabetes. The CDR3 covers 14 residues. Germline values: CDR1 SEHNR, CDR2 FQNEAQ (reference sequence). Trimming cost V 0 bases and J 2 bases, with 8 bases left between them. Every isolated RNA sample was fully reverse transcribed, so sequencing captured expressed TCRB transcripts. Several million reads was the average for naive, central memory and regulatory T cell samples. The method was immunoSEQ multiplex PCR; TCRdb's version includes in-frame clones alone and lacks a portion of them. The sample lists hundreds of thousands of clones; around an eighth were seen once. Purities over 98% were achieved in all sorted populations. Whole-study results and caveats: Patients and controls would share equally any PCR tilt toward shorter templates. The study found that naive, central memory and Treg TCRB repertoires appeared more similar in patients than in healthy donors.

The source is a man between 18 and 35 years old in good health. Sequenced: naive CD4+ T cells from blood. The chain links TRBV7-9 to TRBJ2-7, with D hard to call. CDR3 region: CASSLADMTYEQYF. The CDR3 DNA follows: TGTGCCAGCAGCTTAGCCGACATGACCTACGAGCAGTACTTC.